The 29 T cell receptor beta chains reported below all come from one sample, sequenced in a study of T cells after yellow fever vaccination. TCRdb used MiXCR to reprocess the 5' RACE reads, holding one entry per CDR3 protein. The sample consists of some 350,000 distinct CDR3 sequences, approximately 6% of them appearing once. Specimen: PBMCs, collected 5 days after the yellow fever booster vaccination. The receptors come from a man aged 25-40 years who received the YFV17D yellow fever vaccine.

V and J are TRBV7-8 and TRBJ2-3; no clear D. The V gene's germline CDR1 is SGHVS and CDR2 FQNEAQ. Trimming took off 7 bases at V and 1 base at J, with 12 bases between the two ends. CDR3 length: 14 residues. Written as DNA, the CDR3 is TGTGCCAGCACCCTGAAGGCTGGCACAGATACGCAGTATTTT. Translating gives CASTLKAGTDTQYF.

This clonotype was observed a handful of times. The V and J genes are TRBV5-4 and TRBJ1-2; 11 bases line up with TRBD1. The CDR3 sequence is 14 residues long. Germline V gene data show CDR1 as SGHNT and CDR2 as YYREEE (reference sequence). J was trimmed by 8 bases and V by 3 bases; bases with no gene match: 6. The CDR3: CASSSDRGLRGYTF. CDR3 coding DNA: TGTGCCAGCAGCTCGGACAGGGGGCTGCGAGGCTACACCTTC.

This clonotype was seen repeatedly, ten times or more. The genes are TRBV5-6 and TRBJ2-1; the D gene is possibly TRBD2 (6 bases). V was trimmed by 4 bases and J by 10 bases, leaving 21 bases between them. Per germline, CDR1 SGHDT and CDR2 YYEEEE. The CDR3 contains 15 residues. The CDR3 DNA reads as TGTGCCAGCAGCCCCGCACCGGGACTTAGACCCGAGCAGTTCTTC. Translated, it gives CASSPAPGLRPEQFF.

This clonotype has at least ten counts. The CDR3 nucleotides read TGTGCCAGCAGCCCTGGACGAGGTCGGGGAACTGAAGCTTTCTTT. Amino acid sequence: CASSPGRGRGTEAFF. The rearrangement joins TRBV5-5 to TRBJ1-1; D is ambiguous. V was trimmed by 4 bases and J by 5 bases, leaving 18 bases between them. The length of the CDR3 is 15 residues. Per the germline V gene, CDR1 is SGHKS and CDR2 is YYEKEE (reference sequence).

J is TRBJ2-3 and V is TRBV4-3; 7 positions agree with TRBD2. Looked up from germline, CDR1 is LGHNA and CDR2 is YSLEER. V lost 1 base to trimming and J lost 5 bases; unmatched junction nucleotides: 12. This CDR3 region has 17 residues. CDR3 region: CASSQGHVGGSGDTQYF. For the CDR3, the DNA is TGCGCCAGCAGCCAAGGACACGTCGGCGGGAGTGGAGATACGCAGTATTTT.

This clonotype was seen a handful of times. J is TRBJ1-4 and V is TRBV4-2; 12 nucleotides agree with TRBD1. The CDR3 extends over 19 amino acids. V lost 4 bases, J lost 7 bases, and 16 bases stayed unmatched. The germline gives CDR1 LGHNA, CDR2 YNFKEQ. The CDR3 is CASSRISTGTGGVSEKLFF. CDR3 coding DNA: TGTGCCAGCAGCCGGATTAGTACCGGGACAGGGGGCGTGAGTGAAAAACTGTTTTTT.

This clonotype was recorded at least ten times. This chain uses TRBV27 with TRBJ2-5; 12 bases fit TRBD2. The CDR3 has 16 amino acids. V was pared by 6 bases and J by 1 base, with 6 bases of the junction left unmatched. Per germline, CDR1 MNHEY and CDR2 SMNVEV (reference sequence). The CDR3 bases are TGTGCCAGCAGCGACGGACTAGCGGGGCTCCAAGAGACCCAGTACTTC. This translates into CASSDGLAGLQETQYF.

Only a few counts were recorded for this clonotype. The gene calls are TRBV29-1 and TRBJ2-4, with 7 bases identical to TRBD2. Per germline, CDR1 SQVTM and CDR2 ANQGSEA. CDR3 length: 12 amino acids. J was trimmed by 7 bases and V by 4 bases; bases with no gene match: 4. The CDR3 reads CSVATGGNIQYF. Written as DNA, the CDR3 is TGCAGCGTTGCAACCGGGGGGAACATTCAGTACTTC.

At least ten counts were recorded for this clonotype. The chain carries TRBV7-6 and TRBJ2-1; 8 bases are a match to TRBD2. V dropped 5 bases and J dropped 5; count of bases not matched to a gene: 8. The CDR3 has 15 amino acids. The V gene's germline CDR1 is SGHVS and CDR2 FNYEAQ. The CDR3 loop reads CASSTGRAANNEQFF. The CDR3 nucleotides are TGTGCCAGCAGCACCGGGAGGGCCGCTAACAATGAGCAGTTCTTC.

The CDR3 here is CASSFSGTTNEQFF. The CDR3 nucleotides read TGCGCCAGCAGCTTTTCCGGGACAACGAATGAGCAGTTCTTC. V gene TRBV5-1 combines with J gene TRBJ2-1; D may be TRBD1 (6 bases). Looked up from germline, CDR1 is SGHRS and CDR2 is YFSETQ. V lost 2 bases and J 7 bases, leaving 13 bases between the germline ends. CDR3 size: 14 residues. Drawing the rest from reference TRBV5-1 and TRBJ2-1, the complete variable domain is KAGVTQTPRYLIKTRGQQVTLSCSPISGHRSVSWYQQTPGQGLQFLFEYFSETQRNKGNFPGRFSGRQFSNSRSEMNVSTLELGDSALYLCASSFSGTTNEQFFGPGTRLTVL.

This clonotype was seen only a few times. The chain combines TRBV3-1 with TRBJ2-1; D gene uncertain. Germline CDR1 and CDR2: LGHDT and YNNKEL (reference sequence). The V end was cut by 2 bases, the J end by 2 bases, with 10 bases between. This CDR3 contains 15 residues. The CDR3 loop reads CASSQRAITYNEQFF. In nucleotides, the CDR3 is TGTGCCAGCAGCCAAAGGGCGATCACCTACAATGAGCAGTTCTTC.

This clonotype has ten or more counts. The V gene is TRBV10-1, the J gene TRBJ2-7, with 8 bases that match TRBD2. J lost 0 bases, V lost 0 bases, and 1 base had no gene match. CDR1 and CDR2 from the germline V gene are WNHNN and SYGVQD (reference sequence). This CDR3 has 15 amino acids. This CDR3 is CASSESLADSYEQYF. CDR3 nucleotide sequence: TGCGCCAGCAGTGAGTCACTAGCGGACTCCTACGAGCAGTACTTC.

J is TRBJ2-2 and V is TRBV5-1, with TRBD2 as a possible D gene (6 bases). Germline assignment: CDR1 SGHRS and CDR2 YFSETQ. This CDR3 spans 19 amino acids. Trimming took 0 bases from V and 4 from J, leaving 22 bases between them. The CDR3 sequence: CASSLAKRDSTSSTGELFF. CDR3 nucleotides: TGCGCCAGCAGCTTGGCCAAGAGGGACTCCACCTCTTCCACCGGGGAGCTGTTTTTT.

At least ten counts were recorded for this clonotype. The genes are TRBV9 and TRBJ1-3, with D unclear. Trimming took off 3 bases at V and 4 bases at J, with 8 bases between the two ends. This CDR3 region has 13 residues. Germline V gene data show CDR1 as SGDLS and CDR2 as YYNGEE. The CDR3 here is CASSERRGNTIYF. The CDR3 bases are TGTGCCAGCAGCGAACGACGGGGAAACACCATATATTTT.

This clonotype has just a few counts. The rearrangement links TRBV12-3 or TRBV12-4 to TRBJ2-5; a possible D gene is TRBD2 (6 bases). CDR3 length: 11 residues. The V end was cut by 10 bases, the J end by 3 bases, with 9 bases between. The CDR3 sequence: CATKREETQYF. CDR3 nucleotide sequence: TGTGCCACCAAGCGGGAAGAGACCCAGTACTTC.

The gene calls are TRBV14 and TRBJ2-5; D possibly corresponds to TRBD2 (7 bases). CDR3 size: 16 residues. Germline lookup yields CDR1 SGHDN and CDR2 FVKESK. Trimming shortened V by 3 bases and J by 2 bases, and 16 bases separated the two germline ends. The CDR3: CASSQLQGRGQETQYF. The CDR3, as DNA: TGTGCCAGCAGCCAGCTCCAGGGGAGGGGGCAAGAGACCCAGTACTTC.

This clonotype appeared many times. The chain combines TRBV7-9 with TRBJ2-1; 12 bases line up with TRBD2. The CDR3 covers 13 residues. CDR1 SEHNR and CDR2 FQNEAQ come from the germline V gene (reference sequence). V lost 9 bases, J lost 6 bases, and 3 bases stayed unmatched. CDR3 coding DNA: TGTGCCAGTGGACTAGCGGGAATCAATGAGCAGTTCTTC. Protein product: CASGLAGINEQFF.

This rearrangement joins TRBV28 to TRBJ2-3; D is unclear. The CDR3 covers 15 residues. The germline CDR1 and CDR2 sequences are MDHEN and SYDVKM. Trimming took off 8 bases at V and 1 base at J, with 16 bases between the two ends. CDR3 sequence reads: CASLPQILRTDTQYF. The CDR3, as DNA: TGTGCCAGCCTCCCCCAGATTTTACGCACAGATACGCAGTATTTT.

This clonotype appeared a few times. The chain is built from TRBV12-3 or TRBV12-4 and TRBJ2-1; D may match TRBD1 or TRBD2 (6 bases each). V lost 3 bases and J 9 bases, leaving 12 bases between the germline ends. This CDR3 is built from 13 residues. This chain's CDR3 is CASSLGARGEQFF. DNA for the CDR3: TGTGCCAGCAGTTTGGGGGCGCGGGGTGAGCAGTTCTTC.

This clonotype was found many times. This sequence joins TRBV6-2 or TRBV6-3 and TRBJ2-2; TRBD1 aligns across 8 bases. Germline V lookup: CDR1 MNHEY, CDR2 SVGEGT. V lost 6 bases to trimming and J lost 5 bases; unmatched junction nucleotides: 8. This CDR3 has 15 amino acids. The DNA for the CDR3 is TGTGCCAGCAGCCGGGACAGGTGGGGAACCGGGGAGCTGTTTTTT. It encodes CASSRDRWGTGELFF.

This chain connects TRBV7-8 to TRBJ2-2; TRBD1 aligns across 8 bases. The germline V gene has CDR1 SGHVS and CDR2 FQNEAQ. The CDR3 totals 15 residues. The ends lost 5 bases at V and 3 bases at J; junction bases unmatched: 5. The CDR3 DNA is TGTGCCAGCAGCCTCAGGGGGCTGGACACCGGGGAGCTGTTTTTT. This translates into CASSLRGLDTGELFF.

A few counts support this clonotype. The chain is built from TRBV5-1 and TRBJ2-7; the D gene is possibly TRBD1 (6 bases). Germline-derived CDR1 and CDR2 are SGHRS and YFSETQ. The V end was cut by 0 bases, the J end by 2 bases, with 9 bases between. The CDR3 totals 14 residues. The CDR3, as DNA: TGCGCCAGCAGCTTGGCAGGGGAACCCTACGAGCAGTACTTC. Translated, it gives CASSLAGEPYEQYF.

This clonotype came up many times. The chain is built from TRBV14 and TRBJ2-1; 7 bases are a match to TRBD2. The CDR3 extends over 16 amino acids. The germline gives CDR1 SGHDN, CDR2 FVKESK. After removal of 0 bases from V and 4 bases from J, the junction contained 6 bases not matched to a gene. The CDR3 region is CASSQDGVGGYNEQFF. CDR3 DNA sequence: TGTGCCAGCAGCCAAGATGGCGTGGGAGGGTACAATGAGCAGTTCTTC.

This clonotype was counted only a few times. The CDR3, as DNA: TGTGCCAGCAGCTTGGGGACAGGGCGTCCCACTAACTATGGCTACACCTTC. Protein product: CASSLGTGRPTNYGYTF. The chain is built from TRBV5-4 and TRBJ1-2; 8 bases match TRBD1. The germline gives CDR1 SGHNT, CDR2 YYREEE (reference sequence). The CDR3 covers 17 residues. V lost 0 bases to trimming and J lost 0 bases; unmatched junction nucleotides: 7.

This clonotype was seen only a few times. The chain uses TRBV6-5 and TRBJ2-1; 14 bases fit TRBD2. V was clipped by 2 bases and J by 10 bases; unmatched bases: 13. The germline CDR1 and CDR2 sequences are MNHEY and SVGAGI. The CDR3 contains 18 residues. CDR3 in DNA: TGTGCCAGCAGTTACCTTGGACTAGCGGGAGGACACGATCCAGAGCAGTTCTTC. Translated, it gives CASSYLGLAGGHDPEQFF.

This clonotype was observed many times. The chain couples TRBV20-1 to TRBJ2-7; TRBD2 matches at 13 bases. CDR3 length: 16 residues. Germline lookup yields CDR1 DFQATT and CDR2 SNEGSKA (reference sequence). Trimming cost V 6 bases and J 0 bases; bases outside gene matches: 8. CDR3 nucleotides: TGCAGTGCAGGGACTAGCGGGGAATGGAGCTCCTACGAGCAGTACTTC. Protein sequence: CSAGTSGEWSSYEQYF.

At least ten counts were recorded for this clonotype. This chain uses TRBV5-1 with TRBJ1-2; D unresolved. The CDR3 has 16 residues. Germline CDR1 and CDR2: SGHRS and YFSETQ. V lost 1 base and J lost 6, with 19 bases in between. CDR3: CASSLLVRPGTDGYTF. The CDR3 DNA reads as TGCGCCAGCAGCTTGCTCGTCAGGCCAGGTACCGATGGCTACACCTTC.

The DNA for the CDR3 is TGTGCCACCAGCAGGGCTCCGAGAGATGAGCAGTTCTTC. This sequence encodes CATSRAPRDEQFF. The rearrangement joins TRBV15 to TRBJ2-1, with no clear D. Trimming took 3 bases from V and 8 from J, leaving 11 bases between them. This CDR3 has 13 amino acids. In germline, CDR1 is LNHNV, CDR2 YYDKDF (reference sequence).

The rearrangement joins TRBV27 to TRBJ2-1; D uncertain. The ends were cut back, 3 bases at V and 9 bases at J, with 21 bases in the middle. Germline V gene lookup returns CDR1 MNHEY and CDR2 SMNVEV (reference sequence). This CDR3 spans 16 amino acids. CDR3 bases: TGTGCCAGCAGTTTCTCGGCTGGCTTCGCATCAAGTGAGCAGTTCTTC. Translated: CASSFSAGFASSEQFF.